The rows below give T cell receptor beta chains drawn from one sample of a study of cytomegalovirus exposure and HLA in healthy donors. Sequenced by immunoSEQ multiplex PCR; TCRdb stores in-frame clones only, minus some. There are under 150,000 clones in the sample; 70% to 90% occur only once, and under 2% lies in the top ten. Material for sequencing was PBMCs. The receptors were sampled from a boy between 10 and 17 years old in good health and CMV-seronegative. Both conserved end residues are part of each CDR3. A D gene is named only where the DNA matches it firmly.

v_gene,d_gene,j_gene,CDR3aa,CDR3nt
TRBV27,TRBD1,TRBJ2-7,CASNPWDSSEQYF,TGTGCCAGCAATCCTTGGGACAGTAGCGAGCAGTACTTC
TRBV11-3,NA,TRBJ2-5,CASSLDTLGETQYF,TGTGCCAGCAGCCTGGACACCCTTGGGGAGACCCAGTACTTC
TRBV27,TRBD2,TRBJ2-1,CASRRGLAPYNEQFF,TGTGCCAGCAGGCGGGGACTAGCGCCCTACAATGAGCAGTTCTTC
TRBV2,NA,TRBJ1-2,CASSLSGVNYGYTF,TGTGCCAGCAGTTTAAGCGGGGTTAACTATGGCTACACCTTC
TRBV5-4,TRBD2,TRBJ2-3,CASSGLAGAPDTQYF,TGTGCCAGCAGTGGACTAGCGGGAGCCCCAGATACGCAGTATTTT
TRBV4-2,TRBD2,TRBJ2-5,CASSQASQSGVKETQYF,TGTGCCAGCAGCCAAGCCTCTCAGAGCGGGGTAAAAGAGACCCAGTACTTC
TRBV5-4,NA,TRBJ2-6,CASSETGYGANVLTF,TGTGCCAGCAGCGAAACAGGGTATGGGGCCAACGTCCTGACTTTC
TRBV6-5,TRBD1,TRBJ2-7,CASSYSGTGEYEQYF,TGTGCCAGCAGTTACTCCGGGACAGGGGAGTACGAGCAGTACTTC
TRBV10-3,TRBD1,TRBJ1-4,CAISELSGTGDEKLFF,TGTGCCATCAGTGAACTATCCGGGACAGGGGATGAAAAACTGTTTTTT
TRBV7-8,TRBD2,TRBJ2-7,CASSFIELAGGYEDEQYF,TGTGCCAGCAGCTTTATAGAACTAGCGGGAGGATACGAGGACGAGCAGTACTTC
TRBV29-1,TRBD1,TRBJ2-1,CSVGGQGGNEQFF,TGCAGCGTTGGGGGACAGGGAGGCAATGAGCAGTTCTTC
TRBV4-2,TRBD1,TRBJ2-3,CASSQEAQGKDTQYF,TGTGCCAGCAGCCAAGAGGCACAGGGGAAAGATACGCAGTATTTT
TRBV18,NA,TRBJ1-2,CASSPKTGTRISGYTF,TGTGCCAGCTCTCCAAAAACCGGGACAAGGATTAGTGGCTACACCTTC